The rows below give T cell receptor beta chains drawn from one sample of a study of T-cell reconstitution after alpha-beta-depleted transplantation in children. TCRdb processed the PCR reads anew with MiXCR; each CDR3 protein has one entry. Of around 700,000 distinct CDR3 sequences in the sample, over 10% are singletons; the top ten hold roughly 0.84%. Material: PBMCs, obtained before TCRalphabeta/CD19-depleted stem cell transplant. Source of these receptors: a girl aged 2 to 10 with congenital amegakaryocytic thrombocytopenia, due to receive a stem cell transplant. Both conserved end residues are part of each CDR3. D genes are given only for firm matches. A row's size may be missing; if present it is once, few, many or a size class.

d_call	v_call	clone_size	j_call	cdr3_aa	cdr3_nt
TRBD2	TRBV11-2	few	TRBJ2-1	CASSLDSLSGSSYNEQFF	TGTGCCAGCAGCTTAGATTCACTTAGCGGGAGCTCCTACAATGAGCAGTTCTTC
.	TRBV20-1	many	TRBJ2-5	CSASREEETQYF	TGCAGTGCTAGCCGCGAAGAAGAGACCCAGTACTTC
.	TRBV20-1	many	TRBJ1-4	CSALITGRGGEKLFF	TGCAGTGCTTTAATTACGGGAAGGGGGGGAGAAAAACTGTTTTTT
TRBD1	TRBV20-1	many	TRBJ2-3	CSARLTGGKLDTQYF	TGCAGTGCTAGATTAACAGGGGGCAAATTAGATACGCAGTATTTT
.	TRBV10-3	many	TRBJ2-3	CAIMLDTSTDTQYF	TGTGCCATCATGTTGGATACTAGCACAGATACGCAGTATTTT
TRBD2	TRBV5-1	few	TRBJ2-4	CASSSGGLRLAKNIQYF	TGCGCCAGCAGTTCGGGGGGGCTTAGACTAGCCAAAAACATTCAGTACTTC
TRBD2	TRBV12-3/TRBV12-4	.	TRBJ2-1	CASSSIAGGPFNEQFF	TGTGCCAGCAGTTCAATAGCGGGAGGGCCCTTTAATGAGCAGTTCTTC
TRBD1	TRBV5-1	.	TRBJ2-2	CASSLGTGDAGELFF	TGCGCCAGCAGCTTGGGGACAGGGGACGCCGGGGAGCTGTTTTTT
TRBD2	TRBV20-1	.	TRBJ2-1	CSAVSGRAGSYNEQFF	TGCAGTGCGGTTAGCGGGAGGGCCGGTTCCTACAATGAGCAGTTCTTC
.	TRBV20-1	many	TRBJ2-1	CSAQDNEQFF	TGCAGTGCTCAAGACAATGAGCAGTTCTTC
.	TRBV29-1	.	TRBJ2-2	CSVSAQTGELFF	TGCAGCGTGTCAGCACAGACCGGGGAGCTGTTTTTT
.	TRBV20-1	.	TRBJ2-1	CSARDLIPTGYNEQFF	TGCAGTGCTAGAGATCTCATCCCTACAGGCTACAATGAGCAGTTCTTC
.	TRBV5-1	few	TRBJ2-7	CASSNDLYEQYF	TGCGCCAGCAGCAACGACCTCTACGAGCAGTACTTC
.	TRBV7-8	.	TRBJ2-7	CASSTRSLGYEQYF	TGTGCCAGCAGCACTAGGAGCTTAGGTTACGAGCAGTACTTC
.	TRBV5-6	few	TRBJ2-7	CASSIDQEQYF	TGTGCCAGCAGCATCGACCAGGAGCAGTACTTC
TRBD2	TRBV9	few	TRBJ2-1	CASSVGAGGPPYNEQFF	TGTGCCAGCAGCGTAGGGGCGGGAGGGCCTCCCTACAATGAGCAGTTCTTC
TRBD2	TRBV5-1	.	TRBJ2-5	CASSSGLAGLQETQYF	TGCGCCAGCAGCTCGGGACTAGCGGGGTTACAAGAGACCCAGTACTTC
TRBD2	TRBV7-8	few	TRBJ2-1	CASSPPGLAGVYEQFF	TGTGCCAGCAGCCCCCCGGGACTAGCGGGAGTCTATGAGCAGTTCTTC